The next 30 T cell receptor beta chains were all read from a single sample in a study of identical twins. Via MiXCR, TCRdb re-called the 5' RACE reads, giving one row per CDR3 protein. The sample includes about 900,000 distinct CDR3 sequences, approximately 13% seen only once; the top ten take around 1.6%. The sample was also linked to a second study, of yellow fever vaccine responses in identical twins.

Sequenced: PBMCs. The receptors derive from a woman between 18 and 29 years old in good health.

In its sample, this clonotype was seen many times. CDR3 coding DNA: TGTGCCAGCAGCCACCCTTGGGGGCAGAAAGACACCGGGGAGCTGTTTTTT. This gives the protein CASSHPWGQKDTGELFF. The genes are TRBV12-3 or TRBV12-4 and TRBJ2-2; perhaps TRBD1 as D (6 bases). Deletions cut 6 bases from V and 3 bases from J, with 20 bases between. This CDR3 comprises 17 residues.

V is TRBV5-1 and J is TRBJ2-2, with TRBD1 matching over 8 bases. Trimming removed 0 bases from V and 2 bases from J; junction bases left unmatched: 6. Looked up from germline, CDR1 is SGHRS and CDR2 is YFSETQ. The CDR3 totals 17 residues. The CDR3 DNA is TGCGCCAGCAGCTTGGGGACAGGGAGGTCAAACACCGGGGAGCTGTTTTTT. It is translated as CASSLGTGRSNTGELFF.

The V call is TRBV4-1, the J call TRBJ1-6; a possible D gene is TRBD1 (6 bases). The CDR3 is made up of 16 amino acids. Between the trimmed V and J ends, which lost 1 base and 10 bases, there was a span of 17 bases. Germline values: CDR1 MGHRA, CDR2 YSYEKL. Written as DNA, the CDR3 is TGCGCCAGCAGCCAAGGATCCGGGACATATCGCTCACCCCTCCACTTT. Its translation: CASSQGSGTYRSPLHF.

This clonotype has only a few counts. The chain joins TRBV29-1 to TRBJ2-7; D unclear. CDR1 and CDR2 from the germline V gene are SQVTM and ANQGSEA. The CDR3 runs to 12 residues. Trimming cost V 6 bases and J 2 bases, with 11 bases left between them. CDR3 protein: CSVPGGTYEQYF. The CDR3 DNA follows: TGCAGCGTCCCGGGCGGAACCTACGAGCAGTACTTC.

This clonotype has more than one count but fewer than ten. The chain uses TRBV12-3 or TRBV12-4 and TRBJ2-7; no clear D gene. Trimming removed 1 base from V and 6 bases from J, with 7 bases in between. CDR3 length equals 12 residues. The CDR3 DNA sequence: TGTGCCAGCAGTTTAGGGGTTGCCGAGCAGTACTTC. This gives the protein CASSLGVAEQYF.

The V gene is TRBV2, the J gene TRBJ2-7; the match to TRBD2 covers 8 bases. V gave up 7 bases and J gave up 5 bases; unmatched junction bases: 16. This CDR3 comprises 16 residues. Per germline, CDR1 SNHLY and CDR2 FYNNEI. CDR3 loop: CASIETQSGSSNEQYF. The CDR3 DNA sequence: TGTGCCAGCATTGAGACACAGAGCGGGAGTTCCAACGAGCAGTACTTC.

There are a few counts of this clonotype. The genes are TRBV12-3 or TRBV12-4 and TRBJ2-1; D is perhaps TRBD2 (6 bases). Trimming shortened V by 4 bases and J by 5 bases, and 9 bases separated the two germline ends. The CDR3 runs 13 residues. CDR3 amino acids: CASSSGRHNEQFF. The CDR3 coding sequence is TGTGCCAGCAGTTCCGGGAGACACAATGAGCAGTTCTTC.

The chain has TRBV28 and TRBJ2-1; TRBD2 is a possible D gene (6 bases). Germline CDR1 MDHEN, CDR2 SYDVKM. The CDR3 extends over 14 amino acids. V was clipped by 3 bases and J by 7 bases, with 13 bases between them. CDR3 DNA sequence: TGTGCCAGCAGTTTCCTCGGGAGCCGGAATGAGCAGTTCTTC. Translating gives CASSFLGSRNEQFF.

This clonotype was counted a few times. This sequence joins TRBV12-3 or TRBV12-4 and TRBJ1-1; D uncertain. The V end was cut by 10 bases, the J end by 1 base, with 13 bases between. CDR3 size: 13 residues. CDR3 region: CATQSQENTEAFF. The CDR3 nucleotides are TGTGCCACCCAGAGCCAAGAGAACACTGAAGCTTTCTTT.

CDR3 amino acids: CASSGQTSGASYEQYF. The CDR3 DNA sequence: TGCGCCAGCAGCGGCCAGACTAGCGGGGCTTCCTACGAGCAGTACTTC. This sequence joins TRBV5-1 and TRBJ2-7, with 11 bases that match TRBD2. The V gene end was trimmed by 4 bases and the J gene end by 1 base; junction bases not matched to a gene: 7. Germline CDR1 reads SGHRS; CDR2 reads YFSETQ. The CDR3 is made up of 16 amino acids.

The V and J genes are TRBV11-2 and TRBJ1-6; D is ambiguous. Trimming shortened V by 4 bases and J by 5 bases, and 9 bases separated the two germline ends. Germline lookup yields CDR1 SGHAT and CDR2 FQNNGV. This CDR3 is built from 14 residues. The CDR3 spells CASSSGRDNSPLHF. The CDR3 region has the DNA TGTGCCAGCAGCTCCGGACGGGATAATTCACCCCTCCACTTT.

This clonotype was seen at least ten times. The chain has TRBV5-1 and TRBJ1-6; D gene ambiguous. With 4 bases removed from V and 7 bases from J, the gap between germline ends came to 6 bases. This CDR3 is 12 amino acids long. CDR1 is SGHRS and CDR2 is YFSETQ in the germline V gene. The CDR3 spells CASSAGNSPLHF. CDR3 coding DNA: TGCGCCAGCAGCGCCGGAAATTCACCCCTCCACTTT. Full variable domain (outside the CDR3, taken from reference TRBV5-1 and TRBJ1-6): KAGVTQTPRYLIKTRGQQVTLSCSPISGHRSVSWYQQTPGQGLQFLFEYFSETQRNKGNFPGRFSGRQFSNSRSEMNVSTLELGDSALYLCASSAGNSPLHFGNGTRLTVT.

This clonotype was found a few times. This chain joins TRBV6-1 and TRBJ2-7, with D unclear. This CDR3 contains 15 residues. The V gene's germline CDR1 is MNHNS and CDR2 SASEGT. The ends were cut back, 7 bases at V and 3 bases at J, with 19 bases in the middle. CDR3 sequence (DNA): TGTGCCAGCACCGTACGTTGGTCTGACTTCTACGAGCAGTACTTC. Its translation: CASTVRWSDFYEQYF.

This sequence joins TRBV20-1 and TRBJ1-2, with D unclear. The V and J ends lost 6 bases and 6 bases respectively, with 17 bases between them. Looked up from germline, CDR1 is DFQATT and CDR2 is SNEGSKA (reference sequence). The CDR3 runs to 13 residues. The CDR3 loop reads CSARSSVWDGYTF. CDR3 DNA sequence: TGCAGTGCCAGGTCCTCCGTCTGGGATGGCTACACCTTC.

The chain's CDR3 is CASSFTEGTGKNIQYF. The CDR3 coding sequence is TGTGCCAGCAGCTTTACGGAGGGGACGGGCAAAAACATTCAGTACTTC. The chain uses TRBV11-2 and TRBJ2-4, with a possible D match to TRBD2 (6 bases). Trimming pared 3 bases from V and 3 bases from J, leaving 15 bases between. CDR1 and CDR2 from the germline V gene are SGHAT and FQNNGV. The CDR3 has 16 residues.

The V and J genes are TRBV7-8 and TRBJ2-7, with 8 bases aligning to TRBD2. After removal of 4 bases from V and 0 bases from J, the junction contained 2 bases not matched to a gene. CDR1 and CDR2 (germline): SGHVS, FQNEAQ. The CDR3 is 14 amino acids. As DNA, the CDR3 is TGTGCCAGCAGCTCAGGGACTAGCTCCTACGAGCAGTACGTC. It specifies CASSSGTSSYEQYV.

This clonotype was detected a few times. The chain combines TRBV2 with TRBJ1-1; no firm D call. The germline gives CDR1 SNHLY, CDR2 FYNNEI. With 5 bases removed from V and 0 bases from J, the gap between germline ends came to 7 bases. This CDR3 is 13 amino acids long. The CDR3 coding sequence is TGTGCCAGCAGTAGACCCATGAACACTGAAGCTTTCTTT. Translation gives CASSRPMNTEAFF.

The rearrangement uses TRBV6-1 and TRBJ2-3; 9 bases align to TRBD1. CDR1 MNHNS and CDR2 SASEGT come from the germline V gene. The CDR3 is made up of 15 amino acids. Trimming removed 7 bases from V and 1 base from J; junction bases left unmatched: 6. The CDR3 spells CASTNRGPGTDTQYF. DNA of the CDR3: TGTGCCAGCACCAACAGGGGGCCTGGCACAGATACGCAGTATTTT.

The chain links TRBV18 to TRBJ2-1, with D tentatively TRBD1 (6 bases). Germline values: CDR1 KGHSH, CDR2 LQKENI. The germline V and J ends were trimmed by 1 base and 5 bases, with 6 bases remaining between them. CDR3 length: 13 amino acids. The CDR3 is CASSPRDNNEQFF. The CDR3 nucleotides are TGTGCCAGCTCACCACGGGACAACAATGAGCAGTTCTTC. The full variable domain, with the rest looked up from reference TRBV18 and TRBJ2-1, is NAGVMQNPRHLVRRRGQEARLRCSPMKGHSHVYWYRQLPEEGLKFMVYLQKENIIDESGMPKERFSAEFPKEGPSILRIQQVVRGDSAAYFCASSPRDNNEQFFGPGTRLTVL.

This chain links TRBV7-3 with TRBJ2-1, with D uncertain. V was cut by 6 bases and J by 10 bases, with 19 bases left in between. This CDR3 has 14 amino acids. Germline assignment: CDR1 SGHTA and CDR2 FQGTGA. This CDR3 is CASSATPHLKEQFF. The CDR3 nucleotides are TGTGCCAGCAGTGCTACTCCTCATCTAAAAGAGCAGTTCTTC.

This chain connects TRBV5-1 to TRBJ2-6; 8 bases are shared with TRBD2. With 3 bases clipped from V and 4 bases from J, the junction kept 18 bases outside the gene matches. The CDR3 length is 20 residues. CDR1 is SGHRS and CDR2 is YFSETQ in the germline V gene. CDR3: CASSYTRGGKGALGANVLTF. In nucleotides, the CDR3 is TGCGCCAGCAGCTATACCCGCGGGGGGAAGGGAGCTCTCGGGGCCAACGTCCTGACTTTC.

The V gene is TRBV21-1, the J gene TRBJ2-3. TRBV21-1 is recorded as a pseudogene. This CDR3 contains 16 residues. Written as DNA, the CDR3 is TGTGCCAGCAGCAAAGCGCGGGGGCTAAGCACAGATACGCAGTATTTT. The encoded protein is CASSKARGLSTDTQYF.

The chain links TRBV15 to TRBJ2-3; the D is unclear. The length of the CDR3 is 13 residues. V was pared by 3 bases and J by 6 bases, with 10 bases between. CDR1 is LNHNV and CDR2 is YYDKDF in the germline V gene (reference sequence). In nucleotides, the CDR3 is TGTGCCACCAGCAGGGAAGGGTGGGATACGCAGTATTTT. This gives the protein CATSREGWDTQYF.

This clonotype was seen at least ten times. The rearrangement links TRBV5-5 to TRBJ2-7; D not certain. Germline lookup yields CDR1 SGHKS and CDR2 YYEKEE (reference sequence). The CDR3 is 16 amino acids. The V gene lost 0 bases and the J gene lost 4 bases, with 17 bases spanning the gap. The CDR3 region is CASSLGGRVPPYEQYV. The CDR3 coding sequence is TGTGCCAGCAGCTTGGGAGGAAGAGTGCCACCTTACGAGCAGTACGTC.

This clonotype has a count of ten or more. This sequence joins TRBV12-3 or TRBV12-4 and TRBJ2-1; TRBD1 might be the D (5 bases). The CDR3 covers 13 residues. V lost 6 bases and J 0 bases, leaving 6 bases between the germline ends. The CDR3 spells CASRTGSYNEQFF. CDR3 sequence (DNA): TGTGCCAGCAGAACAGGCTCCTACAATGAGCAGTTCTTC.

The chain couples TRBV11-2 to TRBJ2-1; 12 positions agree with TRBD2. The V and J ends lost 1 base and 7 bases, in that order; junction bases with no gene match: 14. CDR3 length: 19 residues. The V gene's germline CDR1 is SGHAT and CDR2 FQNNGV. As DNA, the CDR3 is TGTGCCAGCAGCTTAGTGGCTAGCGGGGGGGCCCTGCTATCGAATGAGCAGTTCTTC. Translated, it gives CASSLVASGGALLSNEQFF.

The table lists this clonotype with a few counts. The genes are TRBV7-8 and TRBJ2-1; unclear D gene. The CDR3 runs 16 residues. V dropped 3 bases and J dropped 1 base, with 13 bases sitting between them. Per germline, CDR1 SGHVS and CDR2 FQNEAQ. In DNA form, the CDR3 reads TGTGCCAGCAGCTTTACATGGAGCGTTTCCTACAATGAGCAGTTCTTC. This sequence encodes CASSFTWSVSYNEQFF.

The rearrangement uses TRBV5-1 and TRBJ2-5, with 7 nucleotides matching TRBD1. V was clipped by 4 bases and J by 5 bases; unmatched bases: 11. There are 15 residues in the CDR3. CDR1 is SGHRS, CDR2 YFSETQ, per germline. CDR3 region: CASSTQDRARETQYF. In DNA, the CDR3 is TGCGCCAGCAGCACCCAAGACAGGGCTCGGGAGACCCAGTACTTC.

The chain's CDR3 is CASSLGASGGDTQYF. In DNA form, the CDR3 reads TGTGCCAGCAGCTTAGGGGCTAGCGGGGGCGATACGCAGTATTTT. The V and J genes are TRBV7-2 and TRBJ2-3; 10 bases line up with TRBD2. With V trimmed by 1 base and J by 6 bases, 4 bases remained unmatched. The CDR3 covers 15 residues. Germline V CDR1 and CDR2: SGHTA, FQGNSA. Looking up the rest from reference TRBV7-2 and TRBJ2-3 gives the full variable domain: GAGVSQSPSNKVTEKGKDVELRCDPISGHTALYWYRQSLGQGLEFLIYFQGNSAPDKSGLPSDRFSAERTGGSVSTLTIQRTQQEDSAVYLCASSLGASGGDTQYFGPGTRLTVL.

The chain couples TRBV3-1 to TRBJ2-7, with 8 bases aligning to TRBD1. This CDR3 is 13 amino acids long. CDR1 and CDR2 (germline): LGHDT, YNNKEL (reference sequence). The trim removed 3 bases at V and 3 bases at J, leaving 1 base unmatched. The CDR3 sequence is CASSHRGHYEQYF. CDR3 in DNA: TGTGCCAGCAGCCACAGGGGGCACTACGAGCAGTACTTC.